What follows is one T cell receptor beta chain and its context. Antigen: not known. From germline, CDR1 is SGHRS and CDR2 YFSETQ. Unmatched junction bases numbered 10, after V lost 4 bases and J lost 12 bases. The CDR3 covers 14 residues. The data are from a study of T-cell reconstitution after alpha-beta-depleted transplantation in children. Overall study results and limits: For some patients, TCRbeta diversity was high at day 60 because of recipient T cells and thymic progenitors that survived. T-cell counts and diversity were attributed mostly to newly produced T cells one year after transplant. Reportedly, alpha-beta T cells present about two months post-transplant originated from several hundred expanded clones of graft origin.

Preparing the TCRbeta library involved the use of unique molecular identifiers. Each CDR3 protein gets one entry after TCRdb re-called the PCR reads with MiXCR. The table has around 450,000 distinct CDR3 sequences, about a sixth seen once; the top ten hold just under 30%. The chain recombines TRBV5-1 with TRBJ2-4, with 10 bases lining up with TRBD1. The source is a boy under two years old who had a stem cell transplant for Wiskott-Aldrich syndrome, so the T cells may come from the graft donor. Here the sequenced sample was PBMCs, mostly from graft donor cells, taken 360 days after TCRalphabeta/CD19-depleted stem cell transplant. CDR3 loop: CASSRDRGPGPQYF. As DNA, the CDR3 is TGCGCCAGCAGCAGGGACAGGGGACCGGGCCCTCAGTACTTC.